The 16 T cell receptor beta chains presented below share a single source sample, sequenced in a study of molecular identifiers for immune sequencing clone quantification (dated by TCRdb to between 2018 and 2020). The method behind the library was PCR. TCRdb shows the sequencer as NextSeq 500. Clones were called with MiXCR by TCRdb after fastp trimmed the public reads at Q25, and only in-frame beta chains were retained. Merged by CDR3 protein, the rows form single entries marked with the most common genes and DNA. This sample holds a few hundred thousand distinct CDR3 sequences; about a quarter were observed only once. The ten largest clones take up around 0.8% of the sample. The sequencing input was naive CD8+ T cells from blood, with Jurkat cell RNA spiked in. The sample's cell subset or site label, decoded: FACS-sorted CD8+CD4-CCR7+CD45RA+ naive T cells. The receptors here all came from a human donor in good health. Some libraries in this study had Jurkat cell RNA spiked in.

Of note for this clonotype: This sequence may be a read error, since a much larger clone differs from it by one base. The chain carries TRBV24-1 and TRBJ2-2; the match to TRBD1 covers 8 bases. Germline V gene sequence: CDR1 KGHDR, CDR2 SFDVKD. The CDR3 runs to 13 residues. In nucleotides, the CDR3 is TGTGCCACCGCCGTGACAGGGGCCGGGGGGCTGTTTTTT. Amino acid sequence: CATAVTGAGGLFF.

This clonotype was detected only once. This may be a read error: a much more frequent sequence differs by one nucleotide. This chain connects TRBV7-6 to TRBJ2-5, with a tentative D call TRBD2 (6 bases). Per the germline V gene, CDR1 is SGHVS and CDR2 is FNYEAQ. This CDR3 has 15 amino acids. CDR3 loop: CAGSLALGSQETQYF. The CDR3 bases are TGTGCCGGCAGCTTAGCGCTCGGGAGTCAAGAGACCCAGTACTTC.

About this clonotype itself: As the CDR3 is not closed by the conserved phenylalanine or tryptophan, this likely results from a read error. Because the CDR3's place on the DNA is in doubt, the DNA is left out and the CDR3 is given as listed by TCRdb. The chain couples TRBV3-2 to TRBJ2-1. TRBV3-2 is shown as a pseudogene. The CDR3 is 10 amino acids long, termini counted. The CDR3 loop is CASSQEGWFL.

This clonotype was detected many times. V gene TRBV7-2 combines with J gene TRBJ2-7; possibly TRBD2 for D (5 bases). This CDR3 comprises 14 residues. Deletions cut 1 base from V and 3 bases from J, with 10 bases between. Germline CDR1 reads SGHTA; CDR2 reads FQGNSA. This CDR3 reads CASSLGGPRYEQYF. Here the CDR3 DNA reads TGTGCCAGCAGCTTAGGAGGGCCCCGCTACGAGCAGTACTTC.

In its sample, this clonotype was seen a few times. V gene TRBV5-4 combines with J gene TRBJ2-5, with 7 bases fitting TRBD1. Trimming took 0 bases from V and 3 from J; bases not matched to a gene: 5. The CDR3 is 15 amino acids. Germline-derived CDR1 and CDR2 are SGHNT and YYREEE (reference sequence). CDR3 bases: TGTGCCAGCAGCTTGGGGTTTGACAGGGAAGAGACCCAGTACTTC. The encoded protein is CASSLGFDREETQYF.

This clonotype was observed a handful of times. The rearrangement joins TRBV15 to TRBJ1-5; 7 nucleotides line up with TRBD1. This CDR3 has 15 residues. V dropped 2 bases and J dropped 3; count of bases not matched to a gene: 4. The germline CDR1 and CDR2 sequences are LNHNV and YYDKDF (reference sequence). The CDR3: CATSRRGQINQPQHF. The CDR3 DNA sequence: TGTGCCACCAGCAGACGGGGACAGATCAATCAGCCCCAGCATTTT.

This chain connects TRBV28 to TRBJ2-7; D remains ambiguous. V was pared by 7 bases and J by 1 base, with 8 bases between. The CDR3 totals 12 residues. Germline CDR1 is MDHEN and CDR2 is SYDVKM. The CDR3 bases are TGTGCCAGCAAAGCCCCATCCTACGAGCAGTACTTC. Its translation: CASKAPSYEQYF.

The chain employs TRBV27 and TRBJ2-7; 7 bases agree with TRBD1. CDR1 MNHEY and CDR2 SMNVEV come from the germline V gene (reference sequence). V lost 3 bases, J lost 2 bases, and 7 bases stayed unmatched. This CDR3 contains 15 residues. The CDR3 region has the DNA TGTGCCAGCAGTTTTGGGACCGGGACAGCCTACGAGCAGTACTTC. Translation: CASSFGTGTAYEQYF.

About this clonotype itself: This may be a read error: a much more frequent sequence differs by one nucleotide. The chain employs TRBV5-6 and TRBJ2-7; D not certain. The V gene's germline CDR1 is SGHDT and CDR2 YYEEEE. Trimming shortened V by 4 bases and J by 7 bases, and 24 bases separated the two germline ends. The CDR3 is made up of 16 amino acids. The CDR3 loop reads CASSLAVQINRREQYF. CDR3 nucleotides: TGTGCCAGCAGCCTCGCCGTCCAGATCAACAGAAGAGAGCAGTACTTC.

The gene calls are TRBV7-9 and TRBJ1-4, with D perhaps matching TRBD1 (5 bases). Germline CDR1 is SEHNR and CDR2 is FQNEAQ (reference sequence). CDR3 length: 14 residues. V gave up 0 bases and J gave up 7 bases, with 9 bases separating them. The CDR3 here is CASSLAGPGEKLFF. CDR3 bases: TGTGCCAGCAGCTTAGCGGGGCCAGGTGAAAAACTGTTTTTT.

CDR3 sequence reads: CASGTGATQPQHF. CDR3 nucleotide sequence: TGTGCCAGTGGAACAGGGGCTACTCAGCCCCAGCATTTT. The V gene is TRBV19, the J gene TRBJ1-5; 7 bases fit TRBD1. The CDR3 covers 13 residues. J was trimmed by 6 bases and V by 8 bases; bases with no gene match: 7. Per germline, CDR1 LNHDA and CDR2 SQIVND (reference sequence). Looking up the rest from reference TRBV19 and TRBJ1-5 gives the full variable domain: DGGITQSPKYLFRKEGQNVTLSCEQNLNHDAMYWYRQDPGQGLRLIYYSQIVNDFQKGDIAEGYSVSREKKESFPLTVTSAQKNPTAFYLCASGTGATQPQHFGDGTRLSIL.

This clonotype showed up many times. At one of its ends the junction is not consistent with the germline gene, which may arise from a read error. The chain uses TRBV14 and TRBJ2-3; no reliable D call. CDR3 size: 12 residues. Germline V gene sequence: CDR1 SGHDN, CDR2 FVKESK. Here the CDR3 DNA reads TGCGCCAGCAGCCAAGTCACAGATACGCAGTATTTT. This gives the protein CASSQVTDTQYF.

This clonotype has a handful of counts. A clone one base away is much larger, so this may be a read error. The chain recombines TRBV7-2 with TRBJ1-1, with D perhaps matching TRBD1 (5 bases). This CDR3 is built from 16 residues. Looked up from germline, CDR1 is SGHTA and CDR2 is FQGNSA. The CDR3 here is CVSSLGLNWGSTEAFF. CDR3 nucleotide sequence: TGTGTCAGCAGCTTAGGTCTGAATTGGGGGAGCACTGAAGCTTTCTTT.

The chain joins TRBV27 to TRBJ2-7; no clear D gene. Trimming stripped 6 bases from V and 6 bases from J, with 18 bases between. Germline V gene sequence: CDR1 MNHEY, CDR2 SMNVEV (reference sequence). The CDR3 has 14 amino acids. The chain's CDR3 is CASSRGEVIGEQYF. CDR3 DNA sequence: TGTGCCAGCAGCAGAGGTGAAGTCATCGGCGAGCAGTACTTC.

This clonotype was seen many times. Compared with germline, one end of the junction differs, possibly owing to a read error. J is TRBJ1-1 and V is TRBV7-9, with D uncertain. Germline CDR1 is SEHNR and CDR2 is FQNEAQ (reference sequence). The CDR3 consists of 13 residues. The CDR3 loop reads CASSHPPNTEAFF. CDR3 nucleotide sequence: TGTGCCAGCAGCCACCCCCCCAACACCGAAGCTTTCTTT.

The DNA of the CDR3 is TGTGCCAGCAAACAGGGGGCGCGGGGTCATGAGCAGTTCTTC. This gives the protein CASKQGARGHEQFF. The chain has TRBV6-5 and TRBJ2-1; TRBD1 matches at 9 bases. The length of the CDR3 is 14 residues. J gave up 8 bases and V 7 bases, and 9 bases lay outside the gene matches. Germline V CDR1 and CDR2: MNHEY, SVGAGI.